This record covers a single T cell receptor beta chain. The CDR3 sequence is 13 residues long. Germline V gives CDR1 SGHDT, CDR2 YYEEEE. Trimming left V 0 bases short and J 6 bases short, with 8 bases between. In the original workflow: Using reference gene primer amplification, nucleated cell counts were estimated. TCRdb's copy holds only in-frame clones and misses some; the assay was immunoSEQ multiplex PCR. That table furnishes V, J and clone size, whereas the DNA furnished D and trimming. The sample records around 250,000 clones, roughly 89% being singletons. The sample belongs to a study of blood T cell repertoires in COVID-19. About the study: The samples span acute and convalescent COVID-19 from the United States, Italy and Spain. Sources were T cells, B-cell-depleted T cells, or PBMCs; the material itself was cDNA or gDNA.

Sequencing was carried out using peripheral blood. This receptor was identified in a man between 25 and 39 years old who had recovered from COVID-19. V gene TRBV5-6 combines with J gene TRBJ2-3; a possible D gene is TRBD1 (5 bases). The CDR3 spells CASSLVGADTQYF. The CDR3 DNA follows: TGTGCCAGCAGCTTGGTTGGGGCGGATACGCAGTATTTT. The full variable domain, with the rest looked up from reference TRBV5-6 and TRBJ2-3, is DAGVTQSPTHLIKTRGQQVTLRCSPKSGHDTVSWYQQALGQGPQFIFQYYEEEERQRGNFPDRFSGHQFPNYSSELNVNALLLGDSALYLCASSLVGADTQYFGPGTRLTVL.